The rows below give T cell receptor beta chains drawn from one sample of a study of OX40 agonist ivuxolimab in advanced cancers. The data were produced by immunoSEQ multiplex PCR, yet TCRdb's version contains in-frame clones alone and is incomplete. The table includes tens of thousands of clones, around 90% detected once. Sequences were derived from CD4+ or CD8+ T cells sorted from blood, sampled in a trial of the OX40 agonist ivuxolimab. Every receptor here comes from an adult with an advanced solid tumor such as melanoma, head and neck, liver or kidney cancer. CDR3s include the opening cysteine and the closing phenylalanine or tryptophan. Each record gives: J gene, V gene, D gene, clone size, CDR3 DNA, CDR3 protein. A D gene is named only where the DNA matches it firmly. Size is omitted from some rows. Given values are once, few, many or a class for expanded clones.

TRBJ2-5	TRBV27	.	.	TGTGCCAGCAGTCCGTACGGGGGTTGGGAGACCCAGTACTTC	CASSPYGGWETQYF
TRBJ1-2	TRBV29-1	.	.	TGCAGCGCATTGGGGATCTATGGCTACACCTTC	CSALGIYGYTF
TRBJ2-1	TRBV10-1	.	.	TGCGCCAGCAGTGAGTCTGTCGGGAGCTACAATGAGCAGTTCTTC	CASSESVGSYNEQFF
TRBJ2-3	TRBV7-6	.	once	TGTGCCAGCAGCTTACTTGGGGTCACAGATACGCAGTATTTT	CASSLLGVTDTQYF
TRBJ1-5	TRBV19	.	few	TGTGCCAGTAGTCTCGGGAATCAGCCCCAGCATTTT	CASSLGNQPQHF
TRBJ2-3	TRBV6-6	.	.	TGTGCCAGCAGTTACTCTTACAGGGCCACAGATACGCAGTATTTT	CASSYSYRATDTQYF
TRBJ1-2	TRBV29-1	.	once	TGCAGTGTTCAATTAGGGGTTTTTAACACCTTC	CSVQLGVFNTF
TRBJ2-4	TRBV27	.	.	TGTGCCAGCAGTATCATACAGGGAAACATTCAGTACTTC	CASSIIQGNIQYF
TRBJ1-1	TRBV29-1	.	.	TGCAGCGTTACCTTCCCTGAGGAGAACACTGAAGCTTTCTTT	CSVTFPEENTEAFF
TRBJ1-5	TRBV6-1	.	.	TGTGCCAGCAGTGTCGACAGTAATCAGCCCCAGCATTTT	CASSVDSNQPQHF
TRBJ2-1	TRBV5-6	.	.	TGTGCCAGCAGCTTAGGGGAGAACAATGAGCAGTTCTTC	CASSLGENNEQFF
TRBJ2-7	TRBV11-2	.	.	TGTGCCAGCAGCCCCCCGCAGGTCTCCTACGAGCAGTACTTC	CASSPPQVSYEQYF
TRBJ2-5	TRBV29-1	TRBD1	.	TGCAGCGTGGGACAGGGGGCCGAAGAGACCCAGTACTTC	CSVGQGAEETQYF
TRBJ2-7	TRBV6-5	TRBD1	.	TGTGCCAGCAGTCCCGGGACAGGGTACGAGCAGTACTTC	CASSPGTGYEQYF
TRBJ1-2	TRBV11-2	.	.	TGTGCCAGCAGCATATGGACACCCCTTCTTAACTATGGCTACACCTTC	CASSIWTPLLNYGYTF
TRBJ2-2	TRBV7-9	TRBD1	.	TGTGCCAGCAGCTTAGACTTCCGGGACAGGGTTAGGGACACCGGGGAGCTGTTTTTT	CASSLDFRDRVRDTGELFF
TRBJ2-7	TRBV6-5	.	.	TGTGCCAGCAGTTACTCGGGGCGGGACTACGAGCAGTACTTC	CASSYSGRDYEQYF
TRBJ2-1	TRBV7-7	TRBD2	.	TGTGCTAGCAGCTCCGGGACTAGCGGCAATGAGCAGTTCTTC	CASSSGTSGNEQFF
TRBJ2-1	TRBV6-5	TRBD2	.	TGTGCCAGCAGTGTCACTAGCGGGAGGGCCCATGAGCAGTTCTTC	CASSVTSGRAHEQFF
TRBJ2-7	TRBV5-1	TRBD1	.	TGCGCCAGCAGCTGGTCCGGGACAGGGGGGGAGCAGTACTTC	CASSWSGTGGEQYF
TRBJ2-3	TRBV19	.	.	TGTGCCACCAGGACGGGCACAGATACGCAGTATTTT	CATRTGTDTQYF
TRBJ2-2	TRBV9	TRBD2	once	TGTGCCAGCAGCGCCGTAGCGGGACGCACCGGTAGGGAGCTGTTTTTT	CASSAVAGRTGRELFF